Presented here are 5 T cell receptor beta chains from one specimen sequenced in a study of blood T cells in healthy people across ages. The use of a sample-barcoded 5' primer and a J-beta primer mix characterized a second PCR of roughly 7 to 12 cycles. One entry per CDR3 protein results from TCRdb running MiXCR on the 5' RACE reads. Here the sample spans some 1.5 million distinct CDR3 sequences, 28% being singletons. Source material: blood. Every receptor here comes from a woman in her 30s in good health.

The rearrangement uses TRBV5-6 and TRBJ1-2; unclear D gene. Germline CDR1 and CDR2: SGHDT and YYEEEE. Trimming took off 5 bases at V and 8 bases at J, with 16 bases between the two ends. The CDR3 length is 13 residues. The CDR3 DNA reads TGTGCCAGCAGTTGGACCATTACGGGGGGCTACACCTTC. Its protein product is CASSWTITGGYTF.

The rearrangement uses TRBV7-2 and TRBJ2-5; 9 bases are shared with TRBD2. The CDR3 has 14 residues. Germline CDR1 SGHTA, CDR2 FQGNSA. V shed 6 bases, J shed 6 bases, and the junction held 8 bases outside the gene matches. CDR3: CASRAAGGLKTQYF. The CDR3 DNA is TGTGCCAGCAGGGCAGCGGGGGGCTTGAAGACCCAGTACTTC. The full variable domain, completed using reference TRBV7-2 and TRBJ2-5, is GAGVSQSPSNKVTEKGKDVELRCDPISGHTALYWYRQSLGQGLEFLIYFQGNSAPDKSGLPSDRFSAERTGGSVSTLTIQRTQQEDSAVYLCASRAAGGLKTQYFGPGTRLLVL.

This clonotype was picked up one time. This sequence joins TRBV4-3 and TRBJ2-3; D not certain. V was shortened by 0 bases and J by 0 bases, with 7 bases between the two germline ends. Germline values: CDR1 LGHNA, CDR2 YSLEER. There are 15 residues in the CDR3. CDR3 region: CASSQDATSTDTQYF. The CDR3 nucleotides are TGCGCCAGCAGCCAAGACGCCACGAGCACAGATACGCAGTATTTT.

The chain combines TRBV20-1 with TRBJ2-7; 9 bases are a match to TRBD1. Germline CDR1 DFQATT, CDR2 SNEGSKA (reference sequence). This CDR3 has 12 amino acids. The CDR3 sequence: CRALTGGGEQYF. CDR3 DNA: TGCAGGGCCCTGACAGGGGGGGGCGAGCAGTACTTC.

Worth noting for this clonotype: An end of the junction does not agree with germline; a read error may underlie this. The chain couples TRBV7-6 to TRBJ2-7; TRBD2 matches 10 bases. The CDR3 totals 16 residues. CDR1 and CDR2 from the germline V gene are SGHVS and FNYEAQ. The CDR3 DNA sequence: TGTACCAGCAGCTCCACCCCTAGCGGGAGTTCCTACGAGCAGTACTTC. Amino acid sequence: CTSSSTPSGSSYEQYF.